The 27 T cell receptor beta chains in this list originate from one sample, sequenced in a study of cytomegalovirus exposure and HLA in healthy donors. PCR primers comprised 60 Vbeta and 13 Jbeta primers. Clones were read by immunoSEQ multiplex PCR, and TCRdb kept only the in-frame ones, dropping some. The sample shows roughly 92,000 clones, about 80% of them seen only once. The sample comprised PBMCs. These receptors originate from a man between 50 and 59 years old in good health and CMV-seropositive.

The CDR3 sequence: CAISESPGTAVKKNTIYF. The CDR3, as DNA: TGTGCCATCAGTGAGTCCCCCGGGACTGCCGTTAAGAAAAACACCATATATTTT. The chain is built from TRBV10-3 and TRBJ1-3, with D possibly matching TRBD1 (5 bases). CDR3 length equals 18 residues. Trimming shortened V by 0 bases and J by 6 bases, and 21 bases separated the two germline ends. Germline CDR1 reads ENHRY; CDR2 reads SYGVKD.

V usage is TRBV28 and J usage is TRBJ1-2; 9 bases map to TRBD1. Unmatched junction bases numbered 8, after V lost 8 bases and J lost 4 bases. Looked up from germline, CDR1 is MDHEN and CDR2 is SYDVKM. This CDR3 is 14 amino acids long. The CDR3 here is CASQVQGAAYGYTF. Here the CDR3 DNA reads TGTGCCAGCCAAGTACAGGGGGCAGCCTATGGCTACACCTTC.

This sequence joins TRBV7-2 and TRBJ2-1; 7 bases are a match to TRBD2. The CDR3 runs 15 residues. Looked up from germline, CDR1 is SGHTA and CDR2 is FQGNSA. The ends lost 3 bases at V and 7 bases at J; junction bases unmatched: 9. The CDR3 reads CASSFDFSGLNEQFF. CDR3 sequence (DNA): TGTGCCAGCAGCTTTGATTTTAGCGGGCTTAATGAGCAGTTCTTC.

The chain links TRBV5-1 to TRBJ2-7; 11 bases agree with TRBD2. The germline CDR1 and CDR2 sequences are SGHRS and YFSETQ. V trimming: 0 bases; J trimming: 5 bases; junction bases outside the gene matches: 7. There are 16 residues in the CDR3. This chain's CDR3 is CASSLAMASGRNEQYF. As DNA, the CDR3 is TGCGCCAGCAGCTTGGCTATGGCTAGCGGGAGGAACGAGCAGTACTTC.

In its sample, this clone was seen a few times. This CDR3 is also generated by other DNA sequences in the sample. The chain recombines TRBV7-9 with TRBJ2-7; 7 bases align to TRBD2. Trimming took 0 bases from V and 2 from J; bases not matched to a gene: 4. The CDR3 runs to 15 residues. Germline lookup yields CDR1 SEHNR and CDR2 FQNEAQ (reference sequence). CDR3 nucleotide sequence: TGTGCCAGCAGCTTAGCTAGCGGGCAAACCTACGAGCAGTACTTC. This gives the protein CASSLASGQTYEQYF.

The rearrangement joins TRBV4-3 to TRBJ2-3; 7 bases are a match to TRBD2. This CDR3 is 17 amino acids long. Germline V gives CDR1 LGHNA, CDR2 YSLEER. The V and J ends lost 0 bases and 2 bases, in that order; junction bases with no gene match: 8. The CDR3 coding sequence is TGCGCCAGCAGCCAAGACTTCCTAGCGGCCACCACAGATACGCAGTATTTT. Its protein product is CASSQDFLAATTDTQYF.

V is TRBV9 and J is TRBJ2-7; 9 positions match TRBD2. With V trimmed by 2 bases and J by 0 bases, 3 bases remained unmatched. The CDR3 sequence is 15 residues long. The germline CDR1 and CDR2 sequences are SGDLS and YYNGEE. CDR3 nucleotides: TGTGCCAGCAGCGTGGATAGCGGGAGCTCCTACGAGCAGTACTTC. Amino acids: CASSVDSGSSYEQYF.

The chain links TRBV5-1 to TRBJ1-1; D uncertain. This CDR3 comprises 13 residues. The V and J ends lost 2 bases and 6 bases respectively, with 11 bases between them. From germline, CDR1 is SGHRS and CDR2 YFSETQ. The CDR3 loop is CASSFSGEAEAFF. CDR3 in DNA: TGCGCCAGCAGCTTCAGTGGTGAGGCTGAAGCTTTCTTT.

The rearrangement uses TRBV2 and TRBJ1-1; a possible D gene is TRBD1 (5 bases). The length of the CDR3 is 14 residues. V was trimmed by 8 bases and J by 3 bases, leaving 16 bases between them. Germline-derived CDR1 and CDR2 are SNHLY and FYNNEI. The CDR3 spells CASRDSRGDTEAFF. The DNA of the CDR3 is TGTGCCAGCCGAGACAGTAGAGGTGACACTGAAGCTTTCTTT.

This chain links TRBV4-1 with TRBJ2-5; perhaps TRBD1 as D (6 bases). Germline-derived CDR1 and CDR2 are MGHRA and YSYEKL. Trimming took 4 bases from V and 5 from J, leaving 11 bases between them. The CDR3 has 13 residues. CDR3 DNA sequence: TGCGCCAGCAGCCCCGCAGGGGATGAGACCCAGTACTTC. Protein sequence: CASSPAGDETQYF.

The chain employs TRBV19 and TRBJ2-2; 9 bases match TRBD2. Germline values: CDR1 LNHDA, CDR2 SQIVND (reference sequence). V shed 3 bases, J shed 1 base, and the junction held 3 bases outside the gene matches. The CDR3 covers 16 residues. The CDR3 reads CASSIQRGENTGELFF. In DNA, the CDR3 is TGTGCCAGTAGTATCCAGCGGGGGGAGAACACCGGGGAGCTGTTTTTT.

The V and J genes are TRBV7-6 and TRBJ2-2, with TRBD1 as a possible D gene (6 bases). Germline V gene sequence: CDR1 SGHVS, CDR2 FNYEAQ. The V gene lost 2 bases and the J gene lost 3 bases, with 10 bases spanning the gap. The length of the CDR3 is 15 residues. The CDR3 region has the DNA TGTGCCAGCAGCTTACTGGGGGCGGACACCGGGGAGCTGTTTTTT. Its translation is CASSLLGADTGELFF.

The V call is TRBV2, the J call TRBJ1-2, with 8 bases that match TRBD1. V shed 3 bases, J shed 5 bases, and the junction held 2 bases outside the gene matches. The CDR3 runs 13 residues. The germline CDR1 and CDR2 sequences are SNHLY and FYNNEI. The CDR3 spells CASSDDRGYGYTF. Here the CDR3 DNA reads TGTGCCAGCAGTGACGACAGGGGTTATGGCTACACCTTC.

The chain's CDR3 is CASSWDRGGEKLFF. CDR3 coding DNA: TGCGCCAGCAGCTGGGACAGGGGAGGCGAAAAACTGTTTTTT. The rearrangement joins TRBV5-1 to TRBJ1-4, with 10 positions matching TRBD1. J gave up 8 bases and V 3 bases, and 4 bases lay outside the gene matches. The length of the CDR3 is 14 residues. Germline loops: CDR1 SGHRS, CDR2 YFSETQ.

V usage is TRBV27 and J usage is TRBJ1-1; D unresolved. The V gene lost 5 bases and the J gene lost 4 bases, with 14 bases spanning the gap. The germline CDR1 and CDR2 sequences are MNHEY and SMNVEV (reference sequence). The CDR3 extends over 14 amino acids. This chain's CDR3 is CASSVRGGSTEAFF. The CDR3 DNA reads as TGTGCCAGCAGTGTCCGGGGTGGGAGCACTGAAGCTTTCTTT.

In regard to this clone: One junction end does not reproduce the germline sequence, and a read error may be involved. This sequence joins TRBV7-2 and TRBJ2-6; D perhaps matches TRBD1 (5 bases). In germline, CDR1 is SGHTA, CDR2 FQGNSA. The CDR3 is 16 amino acids. The CDR3 spells CASSLVPDSGANGLTF. The CDR3 DNA reads as TGTGCCAGCAGCTTAGTTCCCGACTCTGGGGCCAACGGCCTGACTTTC. Based on the CDR3 plus reference TRBV7-2 and TRBJ2-6, the full variable domain is GAGVSQSPSNKVTEKGKDVELRCDPISGHTALYWYRQSLGQGLEFLIYFQGNSAPDKSGLPSDRFSAERTGGSVSTLTIQRTQQEDSAVYLCASSLVPDSGANGLTFGAGSRLTVL.

The CDR3 region is CATGTSAPNEQYF. The CDR3 DNA reads as TGCGCCACTGGGACTAGCGCCCCAAACGAGCAGTACTTC. The chain joins TRBV10-1 to TRBJ2-7, with 10 bases that match TRBD2. V lost 10 bases, J lost 5 bases, and 8 bases stayed unmatched. Per germline, CDR1 WNHNN and CDR2 SYGVQD (reference sequence). The CDR3 sequence is 13 residues long.

The chain employs TRBV6-1 and TRBJ1-6; D remains ambiguous. CDR3 length equals 15 residues. Looked up from germline, CDR1 is MNHNS and CDR2 is SASEGT. Trimming took off 6 bases at V and 6 bases at J, with 15 bases between the two ends. As DNA, the CDR3 is TGTGCCAGCAGCCAGGACGGGAGGCGTAATTCACCCCTCCACTTT. Translated: CASSQDGRRNSPLHF.

The V call is TRBV7-9, the J call TRBJ2-3; 7 nucleotides match TRBD2. J was trimmed by 9 bases and V by 5 bases; bases with no gene match: 17. Germline V gene lookup returns CDR1 SEHNR and CDR2 FQNEAQ (reference sequence). There are 16 residues in the CDR3. DNA of the CDR3: TGTGCCAGCAGCAATCTAGCGGACCCTCCCCCGGGAACGCAGTATTTT. This gives the protein CASSNLADPPPGTQYF.

Here the CDR3 reads CASSVLAGATDTQYF. CDR3 DNA: TGTGCCAGCAGCGTTCTAGCGGGAGCCACAGATACGCAGTATTTT. This chain links TRBV9 with TRBJ2-3; 10 nucleotides line up with TRBD2. Germline CDR1 is SGDLS and CDR2 is YYNGEE. J gave up 2 bases and V 2 bases, and 2 bases lay outside the gene matches. This CDR3 is built from 15 residues. Based on the CDR3 plus reference TRBV9 and TRBJ2-3, the full variable domain is DSGVTQTPKHLITATGQRVTLRCSPRSGDLSVYWYQQSLDQGLQFLIQYYNGEERAKGNILERFSAQQFPDLHSELNLSSLELGDSALYFCASSVLAGATDTQYFGPGTRLTVL.

The chain links TRBV5-1 to TRBJ2-5, with 8 bases fitting TRBD2. The CDR3 runs to 16 residues. Germline lookup yields CDR1 SGHRS and CDR2 YFSETQ. Unmatched junction bases numbered 7, after V lost 0 bases and J lost 3 bases. CDR3 sequence: CASSLVLAGLKETQYF. The CDR3 coding sequence is TGCGCCAGCAGCTTGGTCCTAGCGGGTTTAAAAGAGACCCAGTACTTC.

Points on this clone: The junction departs from germline at one end; a sequencing error may be responsible. The chain couples TRBV7-9 to TRBJ2-1; no reliable D call. Germline V gene lookup returns CDR1 SEHNR and CDR2 FQNEAQ (reference sequence). The CDR3 length is 14 residues. In nucleotides, the CDR3 is TGTACCAGCAGCTTAGGAAGACTCTACAATGAGCAGTTCTTC. Translation gives CTSSLGRLYNEQFF.

The chain's CDR3 is CASTPGGVDGYTF. The DNA for the CDR3 is TGTGCCAGTACCCCGGGGGGGGTGGATGGCTACACCTTC. The rearrangement joins TRBV19 to TRBJ1-2; D perhaps matches TRBD1 (5 bases). The CDR3 has 13 amino acids. Trimming left V 7 bases short and J 6 bases short, with 15 bases between. Germline CDR1 reads LNHDA; CDR2 reads SQIVND (reference sequence).

Here the CDR3 reads CASSVDQGAITGELFF. The DNA of the CDR3 is TGTGCCAGCAGCGTAGACCAGGGGGCGATCACCGGGGAGCTGTTTTTT. The chain combines TRBV9 with TRBJ2-2, with TRBD1 identical over 8 bases. The CDR3 contains 16 residues. The V and J ends lost 0 bases and 4 bases, in that order; junction bases with no gene match: 5. Germline V lookup: CDR1 SGDLS, CDR2 YYNGEE. Complete variable domain (other parts from reference TRBV9 and TRBJ2-2): DSGVTQTPKHLITATGQRVTLRCSPRSGDLSVYWYQQSLDQGLQFLIQYYNGEERAKGNILERFSAQQFPDLHSELNLSSLELGDSALYFCASSVDQGAITGELFFGEGSRLTVL.

This clone was observed a single time. Different DNA sequences within this sample yield the same CDR3. J is TRBJ1-1 and V is TRBV18; 8 bases map to TRBD1. There are 13 residues in the CDR3. Looked up from germline, CDR1 is KGHSH and CDR2 is LQKENI. V trimming: 3 bases; J trimming: 3 bases; junction bases outside the gene matches: 0. The CDR3 coding sequence is TGTGCCAGCTCACCGGGACAGGACACTGAAGCTTTCTTT. This codes for CASSPGQDTEAFF.

CDR3 coding DNA: TGTGCCAGCAGCGGAGTAGAGGCTGAGCAGTTCTTC. It translates to CASSGVEAEQFF. This chain connects TRBV9 to TRBJ2-1; no firm D call. V lost 3 bases to trimming and J lost 9 bases, with 10 bases between them. The CDR3 loop spans 12 amino acids. The germline gives CDR1 SGDLS, CDR2 YYNGEE.

The chain carries TRBV9 and TRBJ2-1; possibly TRBD1 for D (6 bases). The ends were cut back, 4 bases at V and 3 bases at J, with 23 bases in the middle. Germline CDR1 SGDLS, CDR2 YYNGEE. This CDR3 comprises 18 residues. The CDR3 here is CASSLVELSEQGYNEQFF. As DNA, the CDR3 is TGTGCCAGCAGCCTCGTAGAGTTATCCGAACAGGGCTACAATGAGCAGTTCTTC. Filled out from reference TRBV9 and TRBJ2-1, the complete variable domain reads DSGVTQTPKHLITATGQRVTLRCSPRSGDLSVYWYQQSLDQGLQFLIQYYNGEERAKGNILERFSAQQFPDLHSELNLSSLELGDSALYFCASSLVELSEQGYNEQFFGPGTRLTVL.